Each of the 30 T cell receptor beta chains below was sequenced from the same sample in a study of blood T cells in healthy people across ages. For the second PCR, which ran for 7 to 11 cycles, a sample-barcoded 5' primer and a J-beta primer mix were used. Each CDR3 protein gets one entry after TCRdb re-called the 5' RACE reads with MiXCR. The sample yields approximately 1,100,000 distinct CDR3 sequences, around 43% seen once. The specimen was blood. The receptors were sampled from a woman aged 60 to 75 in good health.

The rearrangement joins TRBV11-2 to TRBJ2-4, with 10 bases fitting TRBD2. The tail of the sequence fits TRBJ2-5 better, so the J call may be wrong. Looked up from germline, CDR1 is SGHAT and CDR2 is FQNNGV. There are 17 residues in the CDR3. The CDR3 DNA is TGTGCCAGCAGCTTAGTAGCTAGCGGGAGCTCAGGAGAGACCCAGTACTTC. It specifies CASSLVASGSSGETQYF.

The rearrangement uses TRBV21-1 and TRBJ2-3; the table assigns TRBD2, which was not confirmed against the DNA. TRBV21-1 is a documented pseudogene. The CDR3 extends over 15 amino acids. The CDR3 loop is CASGAGTSGTDTQYF. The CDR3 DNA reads TGTGCCAGCGGGGCAGGGACTAGCGGTACAGATACGCAGTATTTT.

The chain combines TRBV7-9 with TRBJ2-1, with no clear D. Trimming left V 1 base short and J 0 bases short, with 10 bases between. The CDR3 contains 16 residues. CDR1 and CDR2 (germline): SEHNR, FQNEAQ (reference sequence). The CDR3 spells CASSLGGLRSYNEQFF. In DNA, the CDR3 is TGTGCCAGCAGCTTAGGAGGTCTGCGCTCCTACAATGAGCAGTTCTTC. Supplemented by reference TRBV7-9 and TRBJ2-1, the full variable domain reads DTGVSQNPRHKITKRGQNVTFRCDPISEHNRLYWYRQTLGQGPEFLTYFQNEAQLEKSRLLSDRFSAERPKGSFSTLEIQRTEQGDSAMYLCASSLGGLRSYNEQFFGPGTRLTVL.

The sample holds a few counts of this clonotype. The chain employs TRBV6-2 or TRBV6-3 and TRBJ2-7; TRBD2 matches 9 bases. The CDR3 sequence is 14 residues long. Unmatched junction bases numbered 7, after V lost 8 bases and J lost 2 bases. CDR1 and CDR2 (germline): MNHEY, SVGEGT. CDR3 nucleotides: TGTGCCAGCCAGAAGCGGGAGGACACCTACGAGCAGTACTTC. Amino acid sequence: CASQKREDTYEQYF.

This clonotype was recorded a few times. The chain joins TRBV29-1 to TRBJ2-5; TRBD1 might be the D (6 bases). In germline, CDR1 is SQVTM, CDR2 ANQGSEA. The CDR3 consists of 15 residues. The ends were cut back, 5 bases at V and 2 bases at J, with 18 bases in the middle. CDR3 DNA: TGCAGCGTTCCCGCGGCCACAGGGAATCAAGAGACCCAGTACTTC. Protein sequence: CSVPAATGNQETQYF.

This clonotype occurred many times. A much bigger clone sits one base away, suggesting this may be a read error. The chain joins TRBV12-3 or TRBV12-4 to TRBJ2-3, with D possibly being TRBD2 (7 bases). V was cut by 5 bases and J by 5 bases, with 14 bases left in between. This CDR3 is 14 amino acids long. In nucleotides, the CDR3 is TGTGCCAGCAGTGTTGGGGGGGCCGGAGATACGCAGTATTTT. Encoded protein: CASSVGGAGDTQYF.

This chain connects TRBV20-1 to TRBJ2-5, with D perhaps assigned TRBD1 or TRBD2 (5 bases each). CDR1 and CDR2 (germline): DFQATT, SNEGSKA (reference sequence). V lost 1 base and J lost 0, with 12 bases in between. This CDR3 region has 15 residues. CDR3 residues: CSARVPGTHQETQYF. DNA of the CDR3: TGCAGTGCTAGAGTGCCAGGGACCCACCAAGAGACCCAGTACTTC.

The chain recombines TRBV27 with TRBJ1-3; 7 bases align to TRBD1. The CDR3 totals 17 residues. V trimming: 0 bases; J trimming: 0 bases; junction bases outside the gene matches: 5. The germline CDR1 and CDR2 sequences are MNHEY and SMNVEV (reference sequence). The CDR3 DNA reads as TGTGCCAGCAGTTTATCTTCCGGACAGGTCTCTGGAAACACCATATATTTT. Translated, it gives CASSLSSGQVSGNTIYF.

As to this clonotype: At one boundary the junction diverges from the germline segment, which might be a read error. The chain's CDR3 is CAGSNRDSFNWQYF. CDR3 coding DNA: TGTGCCGGCAGCAACCGGGACTCCTTTAACTGGCAGTACTTC. The genes are TRBV3-1 and TRBJ2-7, with D maybe TRBD2 (6 bases). This CDR3 comprises 14 residues. From germline, CDR1 is LGHDT and CDR2 YNNKEL (reference sequence).

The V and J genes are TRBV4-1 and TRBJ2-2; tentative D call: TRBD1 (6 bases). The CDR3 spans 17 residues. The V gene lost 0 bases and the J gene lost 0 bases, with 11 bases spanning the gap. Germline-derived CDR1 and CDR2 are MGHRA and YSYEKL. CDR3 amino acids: CASSQDGGRANTGELFF. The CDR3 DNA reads TGCGCCAGCAGCCAAGATGGGGGCAGGGCGAACACCGGGGAGCTGTTTTTT.

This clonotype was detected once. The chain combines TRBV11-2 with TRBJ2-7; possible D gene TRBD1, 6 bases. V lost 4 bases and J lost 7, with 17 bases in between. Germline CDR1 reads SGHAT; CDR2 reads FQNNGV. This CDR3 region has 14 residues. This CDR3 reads CASSSLDSSGEQYF. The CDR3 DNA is TGTGCCAGCAGCTCCCTGGACAGTTCCGGGGAGCAGTACTTC.

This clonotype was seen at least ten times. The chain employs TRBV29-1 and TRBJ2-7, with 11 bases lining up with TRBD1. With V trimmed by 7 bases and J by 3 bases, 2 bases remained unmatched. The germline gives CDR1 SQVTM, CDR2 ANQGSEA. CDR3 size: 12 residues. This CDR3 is CSGGTGGYEQYF. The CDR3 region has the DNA TGCAGCGGAGGGACAGGGGGCTACGAGCAGTACTTC.

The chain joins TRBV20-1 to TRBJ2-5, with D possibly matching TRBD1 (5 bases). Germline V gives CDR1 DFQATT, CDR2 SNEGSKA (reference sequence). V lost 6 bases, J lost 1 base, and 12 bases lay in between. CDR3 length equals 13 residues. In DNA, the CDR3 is TGCAGTGCGGAAGAGACAGCCCAAGAGACCCAGTACTTC. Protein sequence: CSAEETAQETQYF.

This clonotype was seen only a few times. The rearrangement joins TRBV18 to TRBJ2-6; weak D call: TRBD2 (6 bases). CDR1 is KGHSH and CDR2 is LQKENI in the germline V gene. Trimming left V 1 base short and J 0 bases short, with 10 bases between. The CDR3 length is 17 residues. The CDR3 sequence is CASSPQSGDSGANVLTF. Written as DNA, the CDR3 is TGTGCCAGCTCACCACAATCGGGGGACTCTGGGGCCAACGTCCTGACTTTC. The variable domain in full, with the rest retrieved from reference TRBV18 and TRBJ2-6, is NAGVMQNPRHLVRRRGQEARLRCSPMKGHSHVYWYRQLPEEGLKFMVYLQKENIIDESGMPKERFSAEFPKEGPSILRIQQVVRGDSAAYFCASSPQSGDSGANVLTFGAGSRLTVL.

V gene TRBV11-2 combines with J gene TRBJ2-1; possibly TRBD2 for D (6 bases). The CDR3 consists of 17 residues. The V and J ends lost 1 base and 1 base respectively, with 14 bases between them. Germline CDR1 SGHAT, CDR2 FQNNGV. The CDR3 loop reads CASSLVGGGLSYNEQFF. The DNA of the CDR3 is TGTGCCAGCAGCTTAGTGGGTGGGGGACTTTCCTACAATGAGCAGTTCTTC.

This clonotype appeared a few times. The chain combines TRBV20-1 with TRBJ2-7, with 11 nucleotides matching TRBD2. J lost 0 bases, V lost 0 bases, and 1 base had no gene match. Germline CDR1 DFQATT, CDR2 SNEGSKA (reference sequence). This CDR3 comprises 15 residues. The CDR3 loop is CSARDTSGSSYEQYF. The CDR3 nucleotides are TGCAGTGCTAGAGATACTAGCGGGAGCTCCTACGAGCAGTACTTC.

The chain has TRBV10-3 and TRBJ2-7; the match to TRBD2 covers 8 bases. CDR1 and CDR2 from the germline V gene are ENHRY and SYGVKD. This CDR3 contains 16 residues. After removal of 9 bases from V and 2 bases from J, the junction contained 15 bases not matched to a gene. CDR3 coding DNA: TGTGCCATTCGGGGGGGGGACCTAGCCCCGACCTACGAGCAGTACTTC. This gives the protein CAIRGGDLAPTYEQYF.

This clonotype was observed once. Written as DNA, the CDR3 is TGTGCCACCAGCGGTCCGGGACTAGCGGGAGCTTGGGAGCAGTACTTC. Its protein is CATSGPGLAGAWEQYF. V usage is TRBV15 and J usage is TRBJ2-7, with TRBD2 matching 14 bases. Germline V gene data show CDR1 as LNHNV and CDR2 as YYDKDF (reference sequence). The CDR3 is made up of 16 amino acids. V lost 5 bases to trimming and J lost 7 bases; unmatched junction nucleotides: 10.

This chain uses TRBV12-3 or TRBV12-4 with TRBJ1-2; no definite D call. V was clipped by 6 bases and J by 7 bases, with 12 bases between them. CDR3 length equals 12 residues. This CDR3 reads CASRALPGGYTF. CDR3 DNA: TGTGCCAGCAGGGCCCTGCCCGGTGGCTACACCTTC.

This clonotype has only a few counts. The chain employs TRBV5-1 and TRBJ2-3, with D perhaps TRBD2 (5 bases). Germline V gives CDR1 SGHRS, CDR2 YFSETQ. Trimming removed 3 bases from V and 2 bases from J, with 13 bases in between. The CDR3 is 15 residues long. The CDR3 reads CASSYSGNPTDTQYF. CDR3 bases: TGCGCCAGCAGCTATTCGGGAAATCCCACAGATACGCAGTATTTT.

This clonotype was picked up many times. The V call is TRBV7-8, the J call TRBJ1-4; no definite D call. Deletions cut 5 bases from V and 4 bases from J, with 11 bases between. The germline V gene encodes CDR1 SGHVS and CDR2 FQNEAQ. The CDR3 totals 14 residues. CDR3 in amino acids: CASSNGRFNEKLFF. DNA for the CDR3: TGTGCCAGCAGCAACGGGAGGTTTAATGAAAAACTGTTTTTT.

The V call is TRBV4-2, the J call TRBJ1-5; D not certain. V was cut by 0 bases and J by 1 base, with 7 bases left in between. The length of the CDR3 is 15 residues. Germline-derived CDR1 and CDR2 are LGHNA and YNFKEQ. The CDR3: CASSQEGESNQPQHF. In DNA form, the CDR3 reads TGTGCCAGCAGCCAAGAGGGTGAGAGCAATCAGCCCCAGCATTTT.

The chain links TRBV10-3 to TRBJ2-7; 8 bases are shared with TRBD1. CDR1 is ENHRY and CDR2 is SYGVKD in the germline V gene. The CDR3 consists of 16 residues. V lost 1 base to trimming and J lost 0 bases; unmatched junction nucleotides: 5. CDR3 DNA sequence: TGTGCCATCAGTGAGTTAGGGACAGGCAGCTCCTACGAGCAGTACTTC. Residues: CAISELGTGSSYEQYF.

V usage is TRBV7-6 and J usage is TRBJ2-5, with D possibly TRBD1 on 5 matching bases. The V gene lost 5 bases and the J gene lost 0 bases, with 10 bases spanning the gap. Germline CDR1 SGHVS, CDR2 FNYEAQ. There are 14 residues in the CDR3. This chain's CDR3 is CASSVPRDQETQYF. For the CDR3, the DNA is TGTGCCAGCAGCGTCCCCAGGGACCAAGAGACCCAGTACTTC.

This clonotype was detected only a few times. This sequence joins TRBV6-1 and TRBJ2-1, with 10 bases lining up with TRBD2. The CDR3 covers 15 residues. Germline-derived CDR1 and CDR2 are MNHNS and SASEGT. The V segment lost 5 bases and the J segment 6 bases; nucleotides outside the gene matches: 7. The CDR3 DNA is TGTGCCAGCAGTCGTTCAGCGGGGGGGATCAATGAGCAGTTCTTC. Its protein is CASSRSAGGINEQFF.

CDR3 sequence: CSVETGASDEQYF. In DNA, the CDR3 is TGCAGCGTAGAGACAGGGGCTTCGGACGAGCAGTACTTC. This chain links TRBV29-1 with TRBJ2-5; the match to TRBD1 covers 8 bases. The J call may be incorrect, as the DNA end agrees better with TRBJ2-7. This CDR3 has 13 amino acids. Germline CDR1 reads SQVTM; CDR2 reads ANQGSEA.

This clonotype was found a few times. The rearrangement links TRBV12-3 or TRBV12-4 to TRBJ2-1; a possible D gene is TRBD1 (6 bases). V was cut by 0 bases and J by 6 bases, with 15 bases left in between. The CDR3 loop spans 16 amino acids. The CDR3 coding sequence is TGTGCCAGCAGTTTAGCCCCAGGGGTATCCGCCAATGAGCAGTTCTTC. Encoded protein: CASSLAPGVSANEQFF.

The CDR3 region is CASSDADEGYEQYF. The CDR3, as DNA: TGTGCCAGCAGTGACGCCGACGAGGGGTACGAGCAGTACTTC. The chain employs TRBV6-2 or TRBV6-3 and TRBJ2-7; D tentatively reads TRBD1 or TRBD2 (5 bases each). V lost 5 bases and J lost 4, with 15 bases in between. The CDR3 runs to 14 residues. The germline gives CDR1 MNHEY, CDR2 SVGEGT.

This chain's CDR3 is CSARTSGFTEQYF. As DNA, the CDR3 is TGCAGCGCAAGGACTAGCGGTTTCACTGAGCAGTACTTC. V usage is TRBV29-1 and J usage is TRBJ2-7; 10 bases are shared with TRBD2. This CDR3 has 13 residues. V shed 7 bases, J shed 7 bases, and the junction held 10 bases outside the gene matches. Germline CDR1 and CDR2: SQVTM and ANQGSEA.

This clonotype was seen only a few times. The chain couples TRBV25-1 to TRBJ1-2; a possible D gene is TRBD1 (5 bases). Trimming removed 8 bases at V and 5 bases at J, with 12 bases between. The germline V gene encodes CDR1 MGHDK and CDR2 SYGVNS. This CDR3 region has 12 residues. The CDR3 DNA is TGTGCCAGCGGGGGACCGGGGTATGGCTACACCTTC. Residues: CASGGPGYGYTF.